The T cell receptor beta chain described here comes from a study of T cell responses to AZD1222 COVID-19 vaccine (dated by TCRdb to the early 2020s). As for the study more broadly: Because spike-specific TCR depth and breadth did not differ between the two schedules, AZD1222 recipients who got a second dose at roughly 4 weeks were pooled with those who got a second dose at roughly 12 weeks. A total of 233 trial participants underwent TCR sequencing, of whom 200 to 220 received two doses of AZD1222 and about 25 received two doses of the MenACWY control vaccine. Trial participants were enrolled into age subgroups of 18-55, 56-69 and 70-plus years, which contained about 150, 27 and 61 TCR-sequenced participants, respectively. On the study overall, not on this receptor specifically: The 56-69-year group was small, and its depth increase did not reach significance, likely because of low power. Because no day 14 peak-response samples were available, repertoires were characterized only after the peak T cell response. Vaccine-associated CD4 TCRs spanned the whole spike protein, with dominant responses in regions 160-218 and 743-854. Conclusions about previously exposed vaccinees are limited, since just 5 or 6 AZD1222 recipients were seropositive for SARS-CoV-2 at baseline. Reportedly, almost half of the unique spike-specific TCRs recognized epitopes lying outside the regions that are mutated in the B.1.351 and B.1.1.7 variants. Participants were mostly white British, with more females than males. The authors suggested clonal diversity may have been underestimated. After two AZD1222 doses, both the breadth and the depth of spike-specific TCRs were significantly higher than at day 0 and than in MenACWY recipients.

The CDR3 regions of human TCRbeta chains were analyzed by immunosequencing. The authors' analysis ran thus. Repertoire TCRs were checked for matches against a reference library of SARS-CoV-2-specific TCRs that had been generated using the MIRA antigen-specificity platform. Breadth was defined as the fraction of unique TCRs that were SARS-CoV-2-associated. Depth was defined as the fraction of total T cells that were SARS-CoV-2-associated. Each spike-specific TCR was assigned to its reactive spike region and to a CD4 or CD8 class using the MIRA data. Log10-transformed breadth and depth values were compared by one-way ANOVA with Sidak's multiple comparisons tests. TCRdb's version of the immuneACCESS table is confined to in-frame rearrangements and falls short of the full clone set. An unresolved V gene accounts for under half of the shortfall where checked; the remainder is of unknown origin. V, J and clone size were drawn from that table, and D and trimming were deduced from the DNA. The sample has more than 85,000 clones on record, 87% of them singletons. About 5% of the sample is held by the ten biggest clonotypes.

Germline trimming: 5 bases from V, 3 bases from J; junction bases outside gene matches: 9. Taken from the germline V gene, the CDR1 and CDR2 loops are SQVTM and ANQGSEA. The CDR3 covers 15 residues, taking in both the cysteine and the phenylalanine. The read is trimmed to its CDR3 DNA, 45 bases read in frame from base 1. Sample time point, as interpreted from the label and publication: baseline before first vaccination. Vaccinee samples came from UK trials COV001 and COV002, including a single-blind randomized controlled phase 2/3 trial of AZD1222 (ChAdOx1 nCoV-19) in healthy adults. Trial participant PBMC samples were collected at day 0 and day 28 after the second dose for TCRbeta chain sequencing. This clone was detected a few times. What this receptor recognizes is not known. No much larger clone is present one base from it, and per-base qualities are unavailable.

The rearranged chain carries TRBV29-1 and TRBJ1-3; 8 central bases correspond to TRBD1. This specimen consisted of peripheral blood, obtained on day 0 of AZD1222 vaccination. The origin of this receptor is an adult in good health. The DNA reads as follows: TGCAGCGTTTTCGGACAGGGCCCTATTGGAAACACCATATATTTT. Translation gives CSVFGQGPIGNTIYF.